Listed below are T cell receptor beta chains from one sample, sequenced in a study of blood T cell repertoires in COVID-19. Sequenced by immunoSEQ multiplex PCR; TCRdb stores in-frame clones only, minus some. The sample records about 160,000 clones, 85% being singletons. Specimen: peripheral blood. These receptors came from a woman between 50 and 59 years old with COVID-19, enrolled during active disease. Each CDR3 is given with its conserved first and last residue. Fields, in order: V gene, CDR3 protein.

>TRBV5-6
CASSLLDSREETQYF
>TRBV28
CASSSGQGALVYGYTF
>TRBV6-5
CATKGGGTYEQYF
>TRBV5-1
CASSIPGQVFNEQFF
>TRBV3-1/TRBV3-2
CASSPTANYGYTF
>TRBV13
CASSVSTSGEQFF
>TRBV19
CASSYLGEGTGANVLTF
>TRBV7-2
CASSLAISLSEAFF
>TRBV28
CASSLFGGGRNTEAFF
>TRBV18
CASSSGAVPEQYF
>TRBV28
CASSPPPGQGSYEQYF
>TRBV9
CASSRTGGTYNEQFF
>TRBV14
CASSLKTGRVNIQYF
>TRBV19
CASSVQGASGNTIYF
>TRBV4-2
CASSLTATDTQYF
>TRBV5-1
CASSWGQGDQPQHF
>TRBV6-5
CASRGTGVPEAFF
>TRBV4-3
CASSQGEGRFSGNTIYF
>TRBV11-3
CASSLGIQGYGTDTQYF
>TRBV28
CASSSGTGNQPQHF
>TRBV5-1
CASSLSPGQGSYEQYF
>TRBV19
CASSYFATNEKLFF